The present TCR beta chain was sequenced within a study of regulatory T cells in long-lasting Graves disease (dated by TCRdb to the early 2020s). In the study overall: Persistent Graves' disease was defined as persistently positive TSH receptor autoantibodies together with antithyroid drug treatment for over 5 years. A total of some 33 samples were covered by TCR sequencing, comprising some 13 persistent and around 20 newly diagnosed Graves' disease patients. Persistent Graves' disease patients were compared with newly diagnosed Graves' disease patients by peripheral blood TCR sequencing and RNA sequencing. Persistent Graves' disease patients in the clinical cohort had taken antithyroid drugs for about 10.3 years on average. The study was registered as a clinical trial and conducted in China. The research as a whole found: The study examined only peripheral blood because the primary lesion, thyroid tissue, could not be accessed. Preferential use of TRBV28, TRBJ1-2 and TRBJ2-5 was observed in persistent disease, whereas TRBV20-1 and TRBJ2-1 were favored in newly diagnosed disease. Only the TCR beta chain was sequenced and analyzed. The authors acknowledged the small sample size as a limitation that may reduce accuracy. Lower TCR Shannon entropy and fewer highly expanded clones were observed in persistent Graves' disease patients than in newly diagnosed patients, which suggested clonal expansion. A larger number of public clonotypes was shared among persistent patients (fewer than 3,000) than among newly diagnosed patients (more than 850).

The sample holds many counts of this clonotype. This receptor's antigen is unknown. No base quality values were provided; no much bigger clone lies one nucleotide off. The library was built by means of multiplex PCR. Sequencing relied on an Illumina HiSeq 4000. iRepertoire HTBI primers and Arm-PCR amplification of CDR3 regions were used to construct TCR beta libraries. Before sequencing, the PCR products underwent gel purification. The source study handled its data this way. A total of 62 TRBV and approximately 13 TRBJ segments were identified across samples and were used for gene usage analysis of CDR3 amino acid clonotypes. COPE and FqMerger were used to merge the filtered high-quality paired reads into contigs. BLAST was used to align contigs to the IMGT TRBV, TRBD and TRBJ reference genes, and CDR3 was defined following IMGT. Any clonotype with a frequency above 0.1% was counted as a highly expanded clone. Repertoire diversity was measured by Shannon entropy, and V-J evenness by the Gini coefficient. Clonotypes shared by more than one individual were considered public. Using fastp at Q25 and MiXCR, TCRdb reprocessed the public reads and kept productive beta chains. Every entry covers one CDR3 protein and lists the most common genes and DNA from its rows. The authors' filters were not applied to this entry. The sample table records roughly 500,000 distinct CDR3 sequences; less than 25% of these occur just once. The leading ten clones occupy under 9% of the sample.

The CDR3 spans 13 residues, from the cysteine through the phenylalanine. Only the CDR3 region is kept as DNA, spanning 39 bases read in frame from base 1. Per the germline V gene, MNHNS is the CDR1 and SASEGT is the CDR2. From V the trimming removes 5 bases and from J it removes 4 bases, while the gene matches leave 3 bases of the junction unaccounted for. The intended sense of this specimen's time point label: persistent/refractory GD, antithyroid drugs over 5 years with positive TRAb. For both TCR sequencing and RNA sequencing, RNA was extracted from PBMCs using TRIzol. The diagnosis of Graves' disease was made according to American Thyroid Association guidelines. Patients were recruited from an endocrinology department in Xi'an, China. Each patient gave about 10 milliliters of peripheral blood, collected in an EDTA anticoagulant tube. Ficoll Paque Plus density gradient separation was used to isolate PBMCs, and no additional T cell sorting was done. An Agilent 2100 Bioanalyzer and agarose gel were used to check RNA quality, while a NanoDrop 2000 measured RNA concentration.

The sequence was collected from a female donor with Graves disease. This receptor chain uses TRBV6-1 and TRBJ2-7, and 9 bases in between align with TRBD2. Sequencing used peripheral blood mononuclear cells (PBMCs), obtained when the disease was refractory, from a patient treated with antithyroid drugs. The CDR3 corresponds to CASSTTSGYEQYF. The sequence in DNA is TGTGCCAGCAGTACGACTAGCGGATACGAGCAGTACTTC.